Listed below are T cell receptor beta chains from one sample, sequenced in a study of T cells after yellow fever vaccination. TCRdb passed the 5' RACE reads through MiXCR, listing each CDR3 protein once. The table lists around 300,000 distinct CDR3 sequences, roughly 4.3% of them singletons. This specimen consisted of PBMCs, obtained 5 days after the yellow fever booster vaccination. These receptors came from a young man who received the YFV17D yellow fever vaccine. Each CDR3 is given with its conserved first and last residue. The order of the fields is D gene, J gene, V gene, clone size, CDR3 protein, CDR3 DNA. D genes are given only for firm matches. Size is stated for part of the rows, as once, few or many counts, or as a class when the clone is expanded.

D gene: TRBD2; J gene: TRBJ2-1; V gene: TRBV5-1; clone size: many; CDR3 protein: CASILERGHNEQFF; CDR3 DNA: TGCGCCAGCATCCTTGAGCGGGGCCACAATGAGCAGTTCTTC
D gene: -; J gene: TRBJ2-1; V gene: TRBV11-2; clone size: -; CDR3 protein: CASSPLDVQFF; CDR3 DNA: TGTGCCAGCAGCCCTTTGGACGTGCAGTTCTTC
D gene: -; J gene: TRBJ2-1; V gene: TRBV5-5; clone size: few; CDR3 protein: CASSPSRTVFEAKWQFF; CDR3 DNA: TGTGCCAGCAGCCCCTCCCGGACAGTTTTTGAAGCTAAATGGCAGTTCTTC
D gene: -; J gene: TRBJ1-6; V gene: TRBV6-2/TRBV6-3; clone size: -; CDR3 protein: CASSYSKWAGSNSPLHF; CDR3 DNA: TGTGCCAGCAGTTACTCGAAGTGGGCAGGGAGTAATTCACCCCTCCACTTT
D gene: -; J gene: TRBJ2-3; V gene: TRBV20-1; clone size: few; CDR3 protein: CSARNVLEAASTDTQYF; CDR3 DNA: TGCAGTGCGAGGAACGTACTAGAGGCAGCTAGCACAGATACGCAGTATTTT
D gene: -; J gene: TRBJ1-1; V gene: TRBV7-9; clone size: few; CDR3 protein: CFVLRRGRMNTEAFF; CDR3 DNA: TGTTTCGTCCTTCGTAGGGGGAGAATGAACACTGAAGCTTTCTTT
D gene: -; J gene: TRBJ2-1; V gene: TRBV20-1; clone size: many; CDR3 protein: CSARKRVEQFF; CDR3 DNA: TGCAGTGCTAGGAAGAGAGTTGAGCAGTTCTTC
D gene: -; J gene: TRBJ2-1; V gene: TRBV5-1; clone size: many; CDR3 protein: CASSFLGADSYNEQFF; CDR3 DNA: TGCGCCAGCAGCTTTTTGGGGGCGGACTCCTACAATGAGCAGTTCTTC
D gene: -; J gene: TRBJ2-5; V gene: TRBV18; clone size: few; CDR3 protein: CASSPTGPRLETQYF; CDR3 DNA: TGTGCCAGCTCACCAACGGGGCCCCGATTAGAGACCCAGTACTTC
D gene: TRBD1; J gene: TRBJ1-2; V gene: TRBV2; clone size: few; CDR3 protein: CASSAGQGRGGYTF; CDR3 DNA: TGTGCCAGCAGCGCGGGACAGGGGAGAGGTGGCTACACCTTC
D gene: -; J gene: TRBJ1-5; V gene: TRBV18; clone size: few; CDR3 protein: CASSQENQPQHF; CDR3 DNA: TGTGCCAGCTCCCAGGAGAATCAGCCCCAGCATTTT
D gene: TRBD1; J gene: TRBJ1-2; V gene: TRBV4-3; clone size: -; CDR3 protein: CASSQDTGAGTVAGYGYTF; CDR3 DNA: TGCGCCAGCAGCCAAGATACGGGAGCCGGGACAGTCGCGGGCTATGGCTACACCTTC
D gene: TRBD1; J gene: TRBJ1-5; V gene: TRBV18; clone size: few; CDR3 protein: CASSPGQGSQPQHF; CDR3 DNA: TGTGCCAGCTCACCGGGACAGGGGTCTCAGCCCCAGCATTTT
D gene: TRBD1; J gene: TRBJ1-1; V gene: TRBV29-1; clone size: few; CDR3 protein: CSALRGTEAFF; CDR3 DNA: TGCAGCGCTCTCAGGGGGACTGAAGCTTTCTTT
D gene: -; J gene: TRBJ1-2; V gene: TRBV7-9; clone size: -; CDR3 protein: CASSLPPTANLYGYTF; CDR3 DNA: TGTGCCAGCAGCTTACCCCCGACAGCTAATCTCTATGGCTACACCTTC
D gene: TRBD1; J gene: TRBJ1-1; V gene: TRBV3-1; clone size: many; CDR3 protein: CASSAGQGRTEAFF; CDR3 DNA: TGTGCCAGCAGCGCGGGACAGGGGCGCACTGAAGCTTTCTTT
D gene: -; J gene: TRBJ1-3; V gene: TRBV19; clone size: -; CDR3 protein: CASPADRNGNTIYF; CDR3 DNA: TGTGCCAGTCCCGCGGACAGAAACGGAAACACCATATATTTT
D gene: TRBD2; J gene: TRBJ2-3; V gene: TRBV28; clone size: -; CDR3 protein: CASSLASGGAIDTQYF; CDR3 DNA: TGTGCCAGCAGTCTCGCTAGCGGGGGGGCCATAGATACGCAGTATTTT
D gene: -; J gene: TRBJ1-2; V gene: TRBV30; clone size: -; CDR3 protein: CAWSVSANYGYTF; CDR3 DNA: TGTGCCTGGAGTGTCTCGGCTAACTATGGCTACACCTTC
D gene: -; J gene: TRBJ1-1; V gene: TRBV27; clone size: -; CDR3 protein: CASSYRANTEAFF; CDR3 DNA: TGTGCCAGCAGTTACAGGGCCAACACTGAAGCTTTCTTT
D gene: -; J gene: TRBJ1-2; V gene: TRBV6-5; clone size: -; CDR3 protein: CASSYTDGTGYTF; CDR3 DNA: TGTGCCAGCAGTTACACAGATGGCACCGGCTACACCTTC
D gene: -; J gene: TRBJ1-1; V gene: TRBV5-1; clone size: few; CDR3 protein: CASSLFWDSNTEAFF; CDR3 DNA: TGCGCCAGCAGCTTGTTTTGGGACTCGAACACTGAAGCTTTCTTT
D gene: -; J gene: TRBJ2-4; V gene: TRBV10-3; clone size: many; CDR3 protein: CAISAGQGRGKNIQYF; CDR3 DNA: TGTGCCATCAGTGCGGGTCAGGGGCGCGGCAAAAACATTCAGTACTTC
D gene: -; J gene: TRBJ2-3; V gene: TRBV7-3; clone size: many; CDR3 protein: CASSAGRDSSTDTQYF; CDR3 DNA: TGTGCCAGCAGCGCAGGCCGGGACTCTAGCACAGATACGCAGTATTTT
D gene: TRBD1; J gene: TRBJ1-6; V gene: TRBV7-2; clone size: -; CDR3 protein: CASSSPGQGLALHF; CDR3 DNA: TGTGCCAGCAGCTCTCCGGGACAGGGGTTGGCCCTCCACTTT
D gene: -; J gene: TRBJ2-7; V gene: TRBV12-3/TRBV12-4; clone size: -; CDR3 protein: CASSLSFTDEQYF; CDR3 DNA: TGTGCCAGCAGTTTAAGTTTTACAGACGAGCAGTACTTC
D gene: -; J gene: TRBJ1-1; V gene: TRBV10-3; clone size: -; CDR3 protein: CATEGQNTEAFF; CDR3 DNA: TGTGCCACCGAAGGACAGAACACTGAAGCTTTCTTT
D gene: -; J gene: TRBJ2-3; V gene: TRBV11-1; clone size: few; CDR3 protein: CASSLVPRHTDTQYF; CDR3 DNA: TGTGCCAGCAGCTTAGTCCCCCGGCACACAGATACGCAGTATTTT
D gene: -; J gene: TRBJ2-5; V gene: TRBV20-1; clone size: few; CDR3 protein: CSATPTEETQYF; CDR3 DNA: TGCAGTGCTACACCTACGGAAGAGACCCAGTACTTC
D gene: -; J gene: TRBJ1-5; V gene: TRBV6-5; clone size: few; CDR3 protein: CASREPGSNQPQHF; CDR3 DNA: TGTGCCAGCAGAGAACCGGGCTCCAATCAGCCCCAGCATTTT
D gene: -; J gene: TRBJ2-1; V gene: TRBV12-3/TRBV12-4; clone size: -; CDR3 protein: CASTLGSYNEQFF; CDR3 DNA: TGTGCCAGCACCCTTGGCTCCTACAATGAGCAGTTCTTC
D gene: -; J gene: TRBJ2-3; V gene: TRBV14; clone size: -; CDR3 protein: CASSRETGSDTQYF; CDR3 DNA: TGTGCCAGCAGCCGTGAGACAGGATCAGATACGCAGTATTTT
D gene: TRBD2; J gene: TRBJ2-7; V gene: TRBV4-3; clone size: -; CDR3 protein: CASSQETPAGGGMYEQYF; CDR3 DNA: TGCGCCAGCAGCCAAGAGACCCCCGCGGGGGGCGGAATGTACGAGCAGTACTTC
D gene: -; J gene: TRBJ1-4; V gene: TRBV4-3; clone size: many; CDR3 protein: CASSQDPGGREKLFF; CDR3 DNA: TGCGCCAGCAGCCAAGATCCGGGGGGGCGTGAAAAACTGTTTTTT
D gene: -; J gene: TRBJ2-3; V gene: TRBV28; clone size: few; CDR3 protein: CASSFRGSFFTDTQYF; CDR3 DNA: TGTGCCAGCAGTTTTAGGGGTTCCTTCTTCACAGATACGCAGTATTTT
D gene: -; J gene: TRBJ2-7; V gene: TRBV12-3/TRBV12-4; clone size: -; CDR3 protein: CASSSWDGAYEQYF; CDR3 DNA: TGTGCCAGCAGCTCCTGGGACGGGGCCTACGAGCAGTACTTC
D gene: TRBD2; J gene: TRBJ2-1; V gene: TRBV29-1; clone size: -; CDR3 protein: CSGGGVAGAWVNVEQFF; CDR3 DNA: TGCAGCGGTGGCGGGGTAGCGGGGGCCTGGGTAAATGTTGAGCAGTTCTTC
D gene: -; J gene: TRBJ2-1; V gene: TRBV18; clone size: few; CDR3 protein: CASSPRENSYNEQFF; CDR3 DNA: TGTGCCAGCTCCCCTCGGGAGAACTCCTACAATGAGCAGTTCTTC
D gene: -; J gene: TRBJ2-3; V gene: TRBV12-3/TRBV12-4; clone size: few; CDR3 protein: CASLGNSTDTQYF; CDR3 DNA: TGTGCCAGCCTCGGAAATAGCACAGATACGCAGTATTTT
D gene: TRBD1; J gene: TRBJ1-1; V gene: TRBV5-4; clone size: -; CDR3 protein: CASSRGQGQSEAFF; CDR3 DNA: TGTGCCAGCAGCCGAGGACAGGGCCAATCTGAAGCTTTCTTT
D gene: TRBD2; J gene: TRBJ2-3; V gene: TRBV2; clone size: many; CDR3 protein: CASSSQRGESTDTQYF; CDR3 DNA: TGTGCCAGCAGTTCCCAGCGGGGGGAGAGCACAGATACGCAGTATTTT
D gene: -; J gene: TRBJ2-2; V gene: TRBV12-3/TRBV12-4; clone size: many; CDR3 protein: CASINYQTGELFF; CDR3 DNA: TGTGCCAGCATCAACTACCAAACCGGGGAGCTGTTTTTT
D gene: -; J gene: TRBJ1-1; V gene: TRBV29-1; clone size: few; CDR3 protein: CSVEVVGKAFF; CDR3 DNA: TGCAGCGTTGAAGTAGTCGGGAAAGCTTTCTTT